The entry below gives a single TCR beta chain sequence along with its context. No antigen is known for it. The data originate from a study of radiotherapy plus CTLA-4 blockade in lung cancer. Study-level findings and limits: Reports state that early shifts in blood T cell clones, with interferon-beta, best predicted response. Blood-borne expansion of tumor-derived TCR clones followed radiotherapy plus ipilimumab.

The assay was immunoSEQ multiplex PCR, and TCRdb's table has in-frame clones only and misses some. The profile shows approximately 77,000 clones, approximately 80% of them singletons. J was trimmed by 6 bases and V by 5 bases; bases with no gene match: 6. The CDR3 covers 14 residues. Germline V gene data show CDR1 as MNHNS and CDR2 as SASEGT. In chemo-refractory metastatic non-small-cell lung cancer, patients got ipilimumab CTLA-4 blockade together with focal radiation. The clonotype originates from a human donor with non-small cell lung cancer who had stable disease on radiotherapy plus ipilimumab. This sample comprised peripheral blood, obtained from a patient treated with radiotherapy plus ipilimumab. The chain couples TRBV6-1 to TRBJ2-1; 8 bases agree with TRBD2. The CDR3 is CASSPLAGINEQFF. CDR3 coding DNA: TGTGCCAGCAGTCCCCTAGCGGGCATCAATGAGCAGTTCTTC.